The entry below describes one T cell receptor (beta chain). At the DNA level, this CDR3 is encoded by other sequences in the same sample as well. Only in-frame clones appear in the TCRdb table, and some are missing; sequencing was by immunoSEQ multiplex PCR. The sample has about 490,000 clones, around 79% seen once. From germline, CDR1 is SGHNT and CDR2 YENEEA. V dropped 1 base and J dropped 1 base, with 4 bases sitting between them. There are 14 residues in the CDR3. The sample belongs to a study of shared clonotypes between healthy human individuals. The chain combines TRBV11-3 with TRBJ2-2; D is uncertain. Sequencing was carried out using PBMCs. This sequence originates from a woman aged 40 to 50 in good health. Some clones in this sample may be carry-over from other donors' samples. The CDR3 is CASSLGRNTGELFF. CDR3 DNA: TGTGCCAGCAGCTTAGGACGGAACACCGGGGAGCTGTTTTTT.